The clone carrying this T cell receptor (beta chain) was detected many times. With duration under 3 months, ophthalmopathy was active: Clinical Activity Score at least 3, NOSPECS at least 4. This entry is derived from a study of T cells in Graves' hyperthyroidism and ophthalmopathy. Study summary: Peripheral blood specimens were obtained at initial diagnosis, prior to any treatment.

V gave up 6 bases and J gave up 2 bases; unmatched junction bases: 12. This CDR3 region has 16 residues. Using RNA transcripts as the source, TCR beta CDR3 regions were amplified. The study used the HTBI primer set for a first-round RT-PCR of the TCR CDR3. MiXCR, applied by TCRdb to the multiplex PCR reads, yields one record per CDR3 protein. The table records some 300,000 distinct CDR3 sequences, roughly 19% of them present only once. This sequence was found in a man aged 50 to 59 with Graves' ophthalmopathy. The sequenced sample was blood. This chain links TRBV12-3 or TRBV12-4 with TRBJ2-7; 8 nucleotides match TRBD1. The CDR3 spells CASREQGAMVAYEQYF. The CDR3, as DNA: TGTGCCAGCAGAGAGCAGGGGGCGATGGTTGCCTACGAGCAGTACTTC.